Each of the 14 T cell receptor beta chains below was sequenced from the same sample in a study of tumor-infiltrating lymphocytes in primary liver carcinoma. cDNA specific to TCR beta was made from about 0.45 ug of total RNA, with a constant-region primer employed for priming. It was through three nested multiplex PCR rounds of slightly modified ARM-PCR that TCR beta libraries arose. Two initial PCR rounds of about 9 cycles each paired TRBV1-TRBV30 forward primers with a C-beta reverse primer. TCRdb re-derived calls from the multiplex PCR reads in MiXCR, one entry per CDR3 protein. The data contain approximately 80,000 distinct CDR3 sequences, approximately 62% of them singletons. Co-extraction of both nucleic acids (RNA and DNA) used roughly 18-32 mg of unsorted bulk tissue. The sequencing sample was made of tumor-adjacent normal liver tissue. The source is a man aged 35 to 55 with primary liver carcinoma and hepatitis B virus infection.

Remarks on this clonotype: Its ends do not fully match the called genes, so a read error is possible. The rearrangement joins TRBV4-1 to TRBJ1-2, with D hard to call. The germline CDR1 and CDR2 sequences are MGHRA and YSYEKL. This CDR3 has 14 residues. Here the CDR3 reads CASSQEGARYRYIF. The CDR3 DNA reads TGCGCCAGCAGCCAAGAAGGAGCCCGCTATCGCTACATCTTC.

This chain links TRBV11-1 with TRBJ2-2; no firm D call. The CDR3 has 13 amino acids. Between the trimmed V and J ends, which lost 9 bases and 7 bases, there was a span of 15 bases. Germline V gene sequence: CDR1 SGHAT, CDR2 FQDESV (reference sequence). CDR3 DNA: TGTGCCAGTGGCTTAGTATGTTTCGGGGAGCTGTTTTTT. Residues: CASGLVCFGELFF.

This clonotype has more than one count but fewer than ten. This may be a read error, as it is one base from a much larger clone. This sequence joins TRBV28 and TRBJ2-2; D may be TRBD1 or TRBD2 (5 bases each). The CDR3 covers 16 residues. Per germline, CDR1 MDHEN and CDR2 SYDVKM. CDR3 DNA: TGTGCCAGCAGTTTATTGGGGGACCCGAACACCGGGGAGCTGTCTTTT. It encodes CASSLLGDPNTGELSF.

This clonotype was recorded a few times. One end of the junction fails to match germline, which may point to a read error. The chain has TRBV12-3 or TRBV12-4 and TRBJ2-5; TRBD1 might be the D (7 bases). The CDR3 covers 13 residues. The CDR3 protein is CASSRGGTETHYF. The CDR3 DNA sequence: TGTGCCAGCAGCCGAGGCGGGACAGAGACCCACTATTTC.

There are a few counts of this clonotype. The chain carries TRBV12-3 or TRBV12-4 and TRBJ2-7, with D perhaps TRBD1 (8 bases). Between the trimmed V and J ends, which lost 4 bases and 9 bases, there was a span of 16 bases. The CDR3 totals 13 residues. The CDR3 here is CASSWTGRGGQYF. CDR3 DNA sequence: TGTGCCAGCAGTTGGACAGGGAGGGGCGGGCAGTACTTC.

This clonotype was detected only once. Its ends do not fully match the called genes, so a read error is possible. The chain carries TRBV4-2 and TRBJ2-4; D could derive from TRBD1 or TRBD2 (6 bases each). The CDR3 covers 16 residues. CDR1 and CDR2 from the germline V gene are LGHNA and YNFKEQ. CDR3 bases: TGTGCCAGCAGCCCGGAGGGGGGTGGAATCAAAAACATTCAGTGCTTC. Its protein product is CASSPEGGGIKNIQCF.

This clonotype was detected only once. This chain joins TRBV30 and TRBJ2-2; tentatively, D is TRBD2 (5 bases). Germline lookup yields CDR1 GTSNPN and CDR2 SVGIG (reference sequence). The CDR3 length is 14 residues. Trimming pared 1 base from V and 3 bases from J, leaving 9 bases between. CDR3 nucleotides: TGTGCCTGGAGTGATCAGGAGGACACCGGGGAGCTGTTTTTT. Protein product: CAWSDQEDTGELFF.

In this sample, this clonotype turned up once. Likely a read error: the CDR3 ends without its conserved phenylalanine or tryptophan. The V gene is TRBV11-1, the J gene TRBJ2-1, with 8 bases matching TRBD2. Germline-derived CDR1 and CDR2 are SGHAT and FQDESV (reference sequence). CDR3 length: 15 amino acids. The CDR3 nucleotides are TGTGCAAGCAGCTTACGTCGGGAGGGCTACAATGAGCAGTTCTCA. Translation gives CASSLRREGYNEQFS.

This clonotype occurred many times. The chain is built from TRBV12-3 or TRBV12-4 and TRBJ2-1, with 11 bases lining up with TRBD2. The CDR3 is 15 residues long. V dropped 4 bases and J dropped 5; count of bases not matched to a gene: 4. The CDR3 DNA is TGTGCCAGCAGTTACGGGGGACTAGCGGACAATGAGCAGTTCTTC. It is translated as CASSYGGLADNEQFF.

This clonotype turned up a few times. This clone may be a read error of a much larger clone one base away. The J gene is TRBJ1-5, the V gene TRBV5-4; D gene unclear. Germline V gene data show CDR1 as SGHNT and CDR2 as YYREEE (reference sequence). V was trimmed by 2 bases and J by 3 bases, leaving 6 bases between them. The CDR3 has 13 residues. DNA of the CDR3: TGTGCCAGCAGCTTCGGAACCAATCAGCCCCAGCATTTT. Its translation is CASSFGTNQPQHF.

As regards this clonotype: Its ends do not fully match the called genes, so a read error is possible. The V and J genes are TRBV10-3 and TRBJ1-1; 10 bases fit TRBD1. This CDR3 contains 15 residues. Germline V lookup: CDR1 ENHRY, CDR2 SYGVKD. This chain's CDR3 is CDISDRGRQNTEAFF. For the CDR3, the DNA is TGTGACATCAGTGACAGGGGGCGGCAAAACACTGAAGCTTTCTTT.

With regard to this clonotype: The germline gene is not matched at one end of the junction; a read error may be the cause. The CDR3 coding sequence is TGCGCCAGTAGCCCGGTCAGTAACAACAACAGTGAGCAGTTCTTC. Protein product: CASSPVSNNNSEQFF. This chain uses TRBV4-1 with TRBJ2-1, with no clear D. This CDR3 contains 15 residues. Germline values: CDR1 MGHRA, CDR2 YSYEKL.

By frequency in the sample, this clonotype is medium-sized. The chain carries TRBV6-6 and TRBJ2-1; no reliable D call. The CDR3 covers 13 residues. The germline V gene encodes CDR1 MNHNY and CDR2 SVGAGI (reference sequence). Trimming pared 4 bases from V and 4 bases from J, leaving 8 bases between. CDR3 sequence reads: CASSLGLYNEQFF. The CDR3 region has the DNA TGTGCCAGCAGTTTGGGCCTGTACAATGAGCAGTTCTTC.

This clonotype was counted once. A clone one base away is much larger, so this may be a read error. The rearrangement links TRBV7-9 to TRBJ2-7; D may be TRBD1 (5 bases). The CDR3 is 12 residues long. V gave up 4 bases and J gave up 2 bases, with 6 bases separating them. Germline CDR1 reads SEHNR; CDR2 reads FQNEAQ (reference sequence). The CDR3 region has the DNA TGTGCCAGCAGCTGGACAACCTACGAGCAGTACTTC. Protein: CASSWTTYEQYF.